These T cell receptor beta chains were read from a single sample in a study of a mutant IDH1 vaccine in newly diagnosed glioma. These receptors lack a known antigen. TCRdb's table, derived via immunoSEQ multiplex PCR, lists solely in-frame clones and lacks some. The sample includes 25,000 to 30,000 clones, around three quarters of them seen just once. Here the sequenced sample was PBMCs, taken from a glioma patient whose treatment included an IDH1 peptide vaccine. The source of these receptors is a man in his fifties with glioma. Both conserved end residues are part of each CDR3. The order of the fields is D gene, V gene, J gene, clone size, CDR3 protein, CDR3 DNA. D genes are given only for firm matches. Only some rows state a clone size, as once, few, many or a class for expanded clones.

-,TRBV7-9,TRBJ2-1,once,CASSQLSGDQQFF,TGTGCCAGCAGCCAGCTTAGCGGAGACCAGCAGTTCTTC
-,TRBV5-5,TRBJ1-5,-,CASSREGNNQPQHF,TGTGCCAGCAGCCGCGAGGGGAACAATCAGCCCCAGCATTTT
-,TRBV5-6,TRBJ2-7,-,CASSLWDYEQYF,TGTGCCAGCAGCTTATGGGACTACGAGCAGTACTTC
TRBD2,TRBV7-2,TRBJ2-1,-,CASSPPGLAGGGQFF,TGTGCCAGCAGCCCCCCGGGACTAGCGGGAGGGGGGCAGTTCTTC
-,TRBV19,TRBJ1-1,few,CASRGVMTEAFF,TGTGCCAGCCGTGGGGTAATGACTGAAGCTTTCTTT
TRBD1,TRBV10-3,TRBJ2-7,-,CAISGQDNYEQYF,TGTGCCATCAGCGGACAGGATAACTACGAGCAGTACTTC
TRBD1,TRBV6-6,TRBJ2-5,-,CASSYRQGSGETQYF,TGTGCCAGCAGCTACCGACAGGGGTCGGGAGAGACCCAGTACTTC
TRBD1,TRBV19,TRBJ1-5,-,CASSPGQGSQPQHF,TGTGCCAGTAGTCCTGGACAGGGCAGTCAGCCCCAGCATTTT
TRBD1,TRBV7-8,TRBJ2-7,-,CASSPGTGATEQYF,TGTGCCAGCAGCCCCGGGACAGGGGCAACCGAGCAGTACTTC
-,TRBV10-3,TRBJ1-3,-,CAISQSAGNTIYF,TGTGCCATCAGTCAGTCCGCTGGAAACACCATATATTTT